This paragraph covers one T cell receptor (beta chain) sequence. This CDR3 contains 13 residues. Germline CDR1 reads LGHNA; CDR2 reads YNFKEQ. The ends were cut back, 5 bases at V and 6 bases at J, with 10 bases in the middle. The data were obtained in a study of blood T cell repertoires in COVID-19. Here immunoSEQ multiplex PCR was the method, and the copy in TCRdb shows in-frame clones only, minus some. This table has around 130,000 clones, 88% appearing once. The sample comprised peripheral blood. This sequence joins TRBV4-2 and TRBJ2-2, with D uncertain. The sequence was collected from a human donor with COVID-19, enrolled during active disease. The donor label of this sample is uncertain. CDR3 loop: CASSDTVSGELFF. The CDR3 bases are TGTGCCAGCAGCGATACGGTGTCCGGGGAGCTGTTTTTT.